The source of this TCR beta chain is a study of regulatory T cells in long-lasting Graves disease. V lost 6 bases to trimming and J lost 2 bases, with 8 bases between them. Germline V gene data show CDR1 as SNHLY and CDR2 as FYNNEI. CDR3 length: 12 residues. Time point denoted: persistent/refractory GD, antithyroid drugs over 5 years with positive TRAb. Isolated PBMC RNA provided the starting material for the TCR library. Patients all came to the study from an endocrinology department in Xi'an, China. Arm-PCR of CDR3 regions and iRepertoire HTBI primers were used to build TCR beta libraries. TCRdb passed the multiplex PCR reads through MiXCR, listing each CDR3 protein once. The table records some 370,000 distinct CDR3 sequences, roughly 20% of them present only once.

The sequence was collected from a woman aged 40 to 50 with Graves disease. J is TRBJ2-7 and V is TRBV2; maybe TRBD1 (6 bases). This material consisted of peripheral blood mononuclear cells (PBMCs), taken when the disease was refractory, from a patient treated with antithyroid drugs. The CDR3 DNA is TGTGCCAGCAGACGGACAGCCTACGAGCAGTACTTC. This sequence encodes CASRRTAYEQYF.